Listed below are T cell receptor beta chains from one sample, sequenced in a study of shared T cell receptors in the human thymus. TCRdb's table, derived via immunoSEQ multiplex PCR, lists solely in-frame clones and lacks some. The sample consists of approximately 400,000 clones, approximately 95% of them appearing once. The sample taken for sequencing was thymocytes. These TCRs come from a human donor. Both conserved end residues are part of each CDR3. Each record gives: clone size, D gene, J gene, V gene, CDR3 protein, CDR3 DNA. The D gene is left open where the match is weak. Rows give clone size only sometimes, using once, few, many, or a class for an expanded clone.

clone size: NA
D gene: NA
J gene: TRBJ1-1
V gene: TRBV19
CDR3 protein: CASSMERVNTEAFF
CDR3 DNA: TGTGCCAGTAGTATGGAACGGGTGAACACTGAAGCTTTCTTT

clone size: NA
D gene: TRBD2
J gene: TRBJ2-2
V gene: TRBV19
CDR3 protein: CASSIGGTSGRVRGSGELFF
CDR3 DNA: TGTGCCAGTAGTATAGGAGGGACTAGCGGGAGGGTAAGAGGGTCCGGGGAGCTGTTTTTT

clone size: NA
D gene: TRBD2
J gene: TRBJ2-1
V gene: TRBV4-2
CDR3 protein: CASSQVEREMSNEQFF
CDR3 DNA: TGTGCCAGCAGCCAAGTGGAGCGGGAGATGAGTAATGAGCAGTTCTTC

clone size: NA
D gene: NA
J gene: TRBJ2-5
V gene: TRBV28
CDR3 protein: CASSGRGWETQYF
CDR3 DNA: TGTGCCAGCAGCGGAAGAGGCTGGGAGACCCAGTACTTC

clone size: NA
D gene: NA
J gene: TRBJ1-2
V gene: TRBV29-1
CDR3 protein: CSVITGTYNYGYTF
CDR3 DNA: TGCAGCGTTATCACCGGGACATATAACTATGGCTACACCTTC

clone size: NA
D gene: TRBD1
J gene: TRBJ1-4
V gene: TRBV30
CDR3 protein: CAWSVGQGYEKLFF
CDR3 DNA: TGTGCCTGGAGTGTCGGACAGGGGTACGAAAAACTGTTTTTT

clone size: NA
D gene: NA
J gene: TRBJ1-1
V gene: TRBV6-5
CDR3 protein: CASSYSEGGTEAFF
CDR3 DNA: TGTGCCAGCAGTTACTCTGAAGGGGGCACTGAAGCTTTCTTT

clone size: NA
D gene: NA
J gene: TRBJ2-1
V gene: TRBV2
CDR3 protein: CASLWATMGYNEQFF
CDR3 DNA: TGTGCCAGCTTATGGGCCACCATGGGATACAATGAGCAGTTCTTC

clone size: few
D gene: NA
J gene: TRBJ2-2
V gene: TRBV14
CDR3 protein: CASSLFTNTGELFF
CDR3 DNA: TGTGCCAGCAGCCTATTTACGAACACCGGGGAGCTGTTTTTT

clone size: NA
D gene: NA
J gene: TRBJ1-2
V gene: TRBV27
CDR3 protein: CASRAALYGNYGYTF
CDR3 DNA: TGTGCCAGCAGAGCCGCCTTATATGGAAACTATGGCTACACCTTC

clone size: once
D gene: NA
J gene: TRBJ1-4
V gene: TRBV5-6
CDR3 protein: CASSNTGTTNEKLFF
CDR3 DNA: TGTGCCAGCAGCAACACAGGGACAACTAATGAAAAACTGTTTTTT

clone size: NA
D gene: TRBD2
J gene: TRBJ2-1
V gene: TRBV7-8
CDR3 protein: CASSPNQGGWGNEQFF
CDR3 DNA: TGTGCCAGCAGCCCAAACCAGGGAGGGTGGGGCAATGAGCAGTTCTTC

clone size: NA
D gene: NA
J gene: TRBJ1-1
V gene: TRBV28
CDR3 protein: CASSRDTNTEAFF
CDR3 DNA: TGTGCCAGCAGCCGCGACACGAACACTGAAGCTTTCTTT

clone size: NA
D gene: NA
J gene: TRBJ2-3
V gene: TRBV20-1
CDR3 protein: CSAREIDTQYF
CDR3 DNA: TGCAGTGCTAGAGAGATAGATACGCAGTATTTT

clone size: NA
D gene: TRBD2
J gene: TRBJ2-1
V gene: TRBV5-6
CDR3 protein: CASRPEREGAYNEQFF
CDR3 DNA: TGTGCCAGCAGACCCGAGCGGGAGGGGGCCTACAATGAGCAGTTCTTC

clone size: once
D gene: TRBD2
J gene: TRBJ2-1
V gene: TRBV14
CDR3 protein: CASSQGVLADYINEQFF
CDR3 DNA: TGTGCCAGCAGCCAAGGGGTACTAGCGGACTACATCAATGAGCAGTTCTTC

clone size: once
D gene: TRBD2
J gene: TRBJ2-2
V gene: TRBV5-1
CDR3 protein: CASSLGPRLAGEPTGELFF
CDR3 DNA: TGCGCCAGCAGCTTGGGCCCGCGACTAGCGGGAGAGCCCACCGGGGAGCTGTTTTTT

clone size: NA
D gene: TRBD2
J gene: TRBJ2-3
V gene: TRBV4-2
CDR3 protein: CASRLSWTRGTDTQYF
CDR3 DNA: TGTGCCAGCAGACTATCCTGGACTAGAGGGACAGATACGCAGTATTTT

clone size: NA
D gene: NA
J gene: TRBJ2-3
V gene: TRBV9
CDR3 protein: CASSARLPRGDTQYF
CDR3 DNA: TGTGCCAGCAGCGCCCGTCTCCCCAGGGGAGATACGCAGTATTTT

clone size: NA
D gene: NA
J gene: TRBJ2-7
V gene: TRBV30
CDR3 protein: CAWTGPSSEQYF
CDR3 DNA: TGTGCCTGGACTGGCCCTTCCTCGGAGCAGTACTTC

clone size: NA
D gene: NA
J gene: TRBJ2-5
V gene: TRBV18
CDR3 protein: CASSPWTDEETQYF
CDR3 DNA: TGTGCCAGCTCACCTTGGACAGATGAAGAGACCCAGTACTTC

clone size: NA
D gene: NA
J gene: TRBJ2-7
V gene: TRBV9
CDR3 protein: CASGPRTAGIYEQYF
CDR3 DNA: TGTGCCAGCGGACCCCGGACAGCTGGAATCTACGAGCAGTACTTC

clone size: NA
D gene: TRBD2
J gene: TRBJ2-2
V gene: TRBV19
CDR3 protein: CASNERERLGGELFF
CDR3 DNA: TGTGCCAGTAACGAGCGGGAGAGGCTTGGCGGGGAGCTGTTTTTT

clone size: NA
D gene: NA
J gene: TRBJ2-7
V gene: TRBV30
CDR3 protein: CAWSVRWGPYEQYF
CDR3 DNA: TGTGCCTGGAGTGTTCGGTGGGGGCCCTACGAGCAGTACTTC

clone size: NA
D gene: TRBD2
J gene: TRBJ2-1
V gene: TRBV5-6
CDR3 protein: CASSLVSGRGQDEQFF
CDR3 DNA: TGTGCCAGCAGCTTAGTTAGCGGGAGAGGACAGGATGAGCAGTTCTTC

clone size: NA
D gene: TRBD1
J gene: TRBJ1-1
V gene: TRBV28
CDR3 protein: CASSFSSTSDRGGTEAFF
CDR3 DNA: TGTGCCAGCAGTTTTTCCTCCACCTCGGACAGGGGGGGCACTGAAGCTTTCTTT

clone size: NA
D gene: TRBD1
J gene: TRBJ2-6
V gene: TRBV11-2
CDR3 protein: CASSLAGQDISGANVLTF
CDR3 DNA: TGTGCCAGCAGCTTGGCAGGACAGGACATCTCTGGGGCCAACGTCCTGACTTTC

clone size: NA
D gene: NA
J gene: TRBJ2-1
V gene: TRBV7-9
CDR3 protein: CASSWSCPGQFF
CDR3 DNA: TGTGCCAGCAGCTGGTCATGTCCCGGGCAGTTCTTC

clone size: NA
D gene: NA
J gene: TRBJ2-7
V gene: TRBV6-5
CDR3 protein: CASRSSTYEQYF
CDR3 DNA: TGTGCCAGCAGAAGTAGTACCTACGAGCAGTACTTC

clone size: few
D gene: NA
J gene: TRBJ1-1
V gene: TRBV30
CDR3 protein: CASPYLTRAFF
CDR3 DNA: TGTGCCTCGCCGTATTTGACTCGAGCTTTCTTT

clone size: NA
D gene: TRBD1
J gene: TRBJ2-7
V gene: TRBV25-1
CDR3 protein: CASSDRTGSYEQYF
CDR3 DNA: TGTGCCAGCAGTGACCGGACAGGGAGCTACGAGCAGTACTTC

clone size: NA
D gene: NA
J gene: TRBJ1-5
V gene: TRBV30
CDR3 protein: CAWSLVSNQPQHF
CDR3 DNA: TGTGCCTGGAGTTTGGTGTCCAATCAGCCCCAGCATTTT